This TCR beta chain was captured in a study of identifying expanded T cells in peripheral blood. A word on this clone: Its antigen is not identified.

Regarding the study as a whole: Approximately 1.1 clones differed between technical replicates, versus approximately 17 and 20 over time. Clone count variance between roughly 2-week samples rose with total template count.

Sequencing was performed with immunoSEQ multiplex PCR; in TCRdb, only in-frame clones are kept and a portion is missing. The repertoire holds under 130,000 clones, with roughly 89% as singletons. The germline gives CDR1 LNHDA, CDR2 SQIVND (reference sequence). This CDR3 has 13 residues. V lost 8 bases and J lost 2, with 10 bases in between. No infections or other immune events were documented during collection. Material: blood. This chain links TRBV19 with TRBJ1-5; possible D gene TRBD1, 5 bases. The clonotype comes from a person aged 18 to 70 in good health. The DNA of the CDR3 is TGTGCCAGTGGGGACTTGGGCAATCAGCCCCAGCATTTT. Protein: CASGDLGNQPQHF.